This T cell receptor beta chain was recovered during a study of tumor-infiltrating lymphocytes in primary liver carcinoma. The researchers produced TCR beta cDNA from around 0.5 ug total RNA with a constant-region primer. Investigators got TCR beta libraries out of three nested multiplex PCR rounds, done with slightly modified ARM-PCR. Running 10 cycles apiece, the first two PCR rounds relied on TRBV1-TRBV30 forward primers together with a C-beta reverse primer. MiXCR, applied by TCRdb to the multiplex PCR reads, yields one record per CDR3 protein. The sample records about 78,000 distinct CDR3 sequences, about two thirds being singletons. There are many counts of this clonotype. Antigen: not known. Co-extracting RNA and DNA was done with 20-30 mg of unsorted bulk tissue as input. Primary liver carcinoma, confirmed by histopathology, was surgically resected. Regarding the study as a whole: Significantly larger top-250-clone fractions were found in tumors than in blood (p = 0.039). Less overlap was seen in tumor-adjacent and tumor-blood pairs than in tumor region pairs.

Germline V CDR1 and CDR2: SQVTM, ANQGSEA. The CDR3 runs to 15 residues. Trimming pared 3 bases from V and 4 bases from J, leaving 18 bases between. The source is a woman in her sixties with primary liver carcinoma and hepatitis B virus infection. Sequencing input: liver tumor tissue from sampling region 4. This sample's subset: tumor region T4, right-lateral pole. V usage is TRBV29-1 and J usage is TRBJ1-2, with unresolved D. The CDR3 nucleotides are TGCAGCGTTGAGATTTCCCAAAGGGAAGGCTATGGCTACACCTTC. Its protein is CSVEISQREGYGYTF.